This T cell receptor beta chain derives from a study of CD8+CD57+ T cells in acquired aplastic anemia. Profiles of TCR beta VDJ and CDR3 were generated from a genomic DNA template. A single record per CDR3 protein comes from TCRdb applying MiXCR to the reads. There are 150,000 to 170,000 distinct CDR3 sequences in the sample; approximately 52% occur only once, and 10% to 15% lies in the top ten. The CDR3 loop spans 14 amino acids. V dropped 4 bases and J dropped 2 bases, with 11 bases sitting between them. Germline assignment: CDR1 SGHTA and CDR2 FQGTGA. The patients chosen for sequencing had shown expansion of CD8+CD57+ cells (detected by flow cytometry). Untreated patients provided the blood samples, with no therapy given before sampling.

This receptor was obtained from a human donor with aplastic anemia. The chain recombines TRBV7-3 with TRBJ1-1; D unresolved. Source material: sorted CD4+, CD8+, or CD8+CD57+ T cells (not recorded which) from PBMCs. The CDR3 region has the DNA TGTGCCAGCAGCTCTATAATGGGAAACACTGAAGCTTTCTTT. It is translated as CASSSIMGNTEAFF.